Sequencing of this T cell receptor beta chain was carried out in a study of T-cell reconstitution after alpha-beta-depleted transplantation in children. The junction had 10 bases not matched to a gene; V was cut back by 6 bases and J by 6 bases. CDR3 length: 16 amino acids. CDR1 and CDR2 (germline): ENHRY, SYGVKD. A library of TCRbeta sequences, prepared with unique molecular identifiers, was generated. Each CDR3 protein gets one entry after TCRdb re-called the PCR reads with MiXCR. The sample lists about 420,000 distinct CDR3 sequences; about 16% were seen once. This clonotype was observed a few times.

The genes are TRBV10-3 and TRBJ2-5; TRBD2 aligns across 13 bases. Sequences were derived from PBMCs, mostly from graft donor cells, sampled 360 days after TCRalphabeta/CD19-depleted stem cell transplant. The TCR was taken from a boy under two years old who had a stem cell transplant for Wiskott-Aldrich syndrome, so the T cells may come from the graft donor. CDR3 DNA: TGTGCCATCAGCCAGCTACTAGCGGGGGGGACCAAGACCCAGTACTTC. Its translation is CAISQLLAGGTKTQYF.